The table lists the clone carrying this T cell receptor beta chain with a few counts. Its antigen is not known. This specimen belongs to a study of spatial heterogeneity in lung cancer. Points from the study as a whole: The study found that expanded intratumoral alpha and beta TCR counts tracked tumor mutation counts. Expanded TCR counts, ubiquitous and regional, correlated respectively with ubiquitous and regional nonsynonymous mutation counts.

Time point given: sample taken at primary tumor resection. The donors were 72 patients with non-small cell lung cancer that was early-stage and untreated. In each case, whole RNA from tumor, nontumor lung or frozen PBMC was sequenced unsorted. Trimming took 3 bases from V and 8 from J, leaving 10 bases between them. The CDR3 totals 13 residues. From germline, CDR1 is LNHNV and CDR2 YYDKDF (reference sequence). Each molecule of TCR cDNA was tagged with one unique molecular identifier. MiXCR, applied by TCRdb to the 5' RACE reads, yields one record per CDR3 protein. This table holds approximately 12,000 distinct CDR3 sequences, under 6% found once.

Sequenced here: lung tumor tissue, sampled at surgery. This rearrangement joins TRBV15 to TRBJ1-4; perhaps TRBD1 as D (5 bases). This clonotype was obtained from a male donor with early-stage non-small cell lung cancer. The CDR3: CATSRGTFEKLFF. CDR3 in DNA: TGTGCCACCAGCAGGGGGACCTTCGAAAAACTGTTTTTT.